These T cell receptor beta chains were read from a single sample in a study of blood T cell repertoires in COVID-19. Data came from immunoSEQ multiplex PCR; TCRdb stores just in-frame clones and leaves some out. The data hold some 160,000 clones, with more than 85% observed a single time. What was sequenced was peripheral blood. All receptors come from a woman over 75 with COVID-19, enrolled during active disease. Both conserved end residues are part of each CDR3. The D gene is left open where the match is weak. Some rows mark clone size as missing; the rest say once, few, many or name a class of expanded clone.

14 NA TRBJ2-5 NA TRBV21-1 CASSPNRGRETQYF TGTGCCAGCAGCCCGAACAGGGGTCGAGAGACCCAGTACTTC
15 TRBD2 TRBJ2-1 NA TRBV27 CASSSQRERGNEQFF TGTGCCAGCAGTTCCCAGCGGGAGCGAGGGAATGAGCAGTTCTTC
13 NA TRBJ1-5 few TRBV28 CASSLYSNQPQHF TGTGCCAGCAGCCTATATAGCAATCAGCCCCAGCATTTT
15 NA TRBJ2-5 NA TRBV9 CASSPLGGGQETQYF TGTGCCAGCAGCCCGCTGGGAGGTGGACAAGAGACCCAGTACTTC
14 NA TRBJ2-7 once TRBV27 CASSFGRNHYEQYF TGTGCCAGCAGTTTTGGCAGGAACCACTACGAGCAGTACTTC
16 TRBD2 TRBJ2-1 NA TRBV9 CASSVGGAGGKSEQFF TGTGCCAGCAGCGTAGGCGGGGCGGGAGGAAAAAGTGAGCAGTTCTTC
13 NA TRBJ1-2 NA TRBV12-3/TRBV12-4 CASSLDTNYGYTF TGTGCCAGCAGCCTTGACACTAACTATGGCTACACCTTC
14 NA TRBJ1-2 NA TRBV28 CASNPPGKGYGYTF TGTGCCAGCAACCCGCCGGGGAAGGGCTATGGCTACACCTTC
15 NA TRBJ2-1 NA TRBV11-3 CASSLDLGVAAEQFF TGTGCCAGCAGCTTAGACCTCGGGGTAGCGGCTGAGCAGTTCTTC
16 TRBD2 TRBJ2-2 NA TRBV5-4 CASSFKAGSGTGELFF TGTGCCAGCAGCTTTAAAGCAGGTAGCGGGACCGGGGAGCTGTTTTTT
13 NA TRBJ1-5 few TRBV14 CASSQGLQGPQHF TGTGCCAGCAGCCAGGGACTTCAAGGACCCCAGCATTTT
14 NA TRBJ1-6 NA TRBV24-1 CATSDQTDNSPLHF TGTGCCACCAGTGATCAGACAGATAATTCACCCCTCCACTTT
13 NA TRBJ1-1 NA TRBV24-1 CAAGGRGNTEAFF TGTGCCGCTGGAGGCCGGGGGAACACTGAAGCTTTCTTT
15 NA TRBJ1-1 NA TRBV11-1 CASSSLFTGNTEAFF TGTGCCAGCAGCTCCCTTTTCACAGGGAACACTGAAGCTTTCTTT
16 TRBD1 TRBJ1-1 NA TRBV7-2 CASSLGTGYPDTEAFF TGTGCCAGCAGCTTAGGGACAGGGTATCCGGACACTGAAGCTTTCTTT
16 TRBD1 TRBJ2-2 NA TRBV14 CASSQIRQGGTGELFF TGTGCCAGCAGCCAGATACGACAGGGGGGCACCGGGGAGCTGTTTTTT
12 NA TRBJ1-4 few TRBV28 CASSQGNEKLFF TGTGCCAGCAGCCAGGGGAATGAAAAACTGTTTTTT
14 NA TRBJ2-7 NA TRBV27 CASSPLGQTYEQYF TGTGCCAGCAGCCCTCTTGGACAAACCTACGAGCAGTACTTC
13 NA TRBJ1-1 NA TRBV7-2 CASSSPLLTEAFF TGTGCCAGCAGCTCTCCTTTACTGACTGAAGCTTTCTTT
16 NA TRBJ2-1 NA TRBV5-1 CASRATTGMGVNEQFF TGCGCCAGCAGGGCCACCACAGGGATGGGGGTCAATGAGCAGTTCTTC
15 NA TRBJ2-2 NA TRBV27 CASSFLLANTGELFF TGTGCCAGCAGTTTCTTGCTAGCGAACACCGGGGAGCTGTTTTTT
15 NA TRBJ2-7 NA TRBV6-5 CASSYSSGPMDEQYF TGTGCCAGCAGTTATTCATCAGGGCCTATGGACGAGCAGTACTTC
17 NA TRBJ1-1 NA TRBV6-1 CASSETIRRVMNTEAFF TGTGCCAGCAGTGAAACGATCAGGCGAGTAATGAACACTGAAGCTTTCTTT
13 TRBD2 TRBJ2-3 NA TRBV5-4 CASLLAGTDTQYF TGTGCCAGTCTACTAGCGGGCACAGATACGCAGTATTTT
15 NA TRBJ2-1 once TRBV2 CASSEDAISYNEQFF TGTGCCAGCAGTGAAGACGCTATCTCCTACAATGAGCAGTTCTTC
14 TRBD1 TRBJ1-3 NA TRBV27 CASSRQGTGNTIYF TGTGCCAGCAGTCGACAGGGGACTGGAAACACCATATATTTT
14 NA TRBJ2-2 once TRBV5-4 CASSKGADGGELFF TGTGCCAGCAGCAAGGGAGCAGACGGCGGGGAGCTGTTTTTT
17 TRBD2 TRBJ2-7 NA TRBV6-2/TRBV6-3 CASSPWASGLFGDEQYF TGTGCCAGCAGTCCCTGGGCTAGCGGGCTCTTCGGGGACGAGCAGTACTTC
13 TRBD1 TRBJ1-2 NA TRBV12-3/TRBV12-4 CASRGTGSYGYTF TGTGCCAGCAGAGGGACAGGGAGCTATGGCTACACCTTC
14 NA TRBJ1-1 NA TRBV5-1 CASSFKGGSTEAFF TGCGCCAGCAGCTTCAAGGGAGGGTCGACTGAAGCTTTCTTT
15 NA TRBJ2-2 NA TRBV5-1 CASRRQAGNTGELFF TGCGCCAGCAGGAGACAGGCCGGGAACACCGGGGAGCTGTTTTTT
15 NA TRBJ1-5 NA TRBV19 CASSMRQEINQPQHF TGTGCCAGTAGTATGAGACAGGAGATCAATCAGCCCCAGCATTTT